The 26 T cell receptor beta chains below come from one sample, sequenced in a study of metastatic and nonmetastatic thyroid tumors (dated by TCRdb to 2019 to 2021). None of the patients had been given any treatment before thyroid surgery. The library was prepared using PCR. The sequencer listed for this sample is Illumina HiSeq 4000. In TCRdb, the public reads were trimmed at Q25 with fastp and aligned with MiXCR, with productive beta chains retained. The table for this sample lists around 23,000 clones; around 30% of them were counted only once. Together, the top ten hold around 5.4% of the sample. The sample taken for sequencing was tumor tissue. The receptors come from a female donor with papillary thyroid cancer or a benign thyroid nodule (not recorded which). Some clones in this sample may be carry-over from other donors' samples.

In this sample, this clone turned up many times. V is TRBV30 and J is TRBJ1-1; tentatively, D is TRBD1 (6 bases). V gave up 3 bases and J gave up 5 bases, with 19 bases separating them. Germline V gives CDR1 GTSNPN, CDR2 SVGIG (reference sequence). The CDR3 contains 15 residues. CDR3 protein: CAWSAGGAERTEAFF. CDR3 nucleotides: TGTGCCTGGAGCGCGGGGGGCGCGGAAAGGACTGAAGCTTTCTTT. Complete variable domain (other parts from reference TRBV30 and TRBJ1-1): SQTIHQWPATLVQPVGSPLSLECTVEGTSNPNLYWYRQAAGRGLQLLFYSVGIGQISSEVPQNLSASRPQDRQFILSSKKLLLSDSGFYLCAWSAGGAERTEAFFGQGTRLTVV.

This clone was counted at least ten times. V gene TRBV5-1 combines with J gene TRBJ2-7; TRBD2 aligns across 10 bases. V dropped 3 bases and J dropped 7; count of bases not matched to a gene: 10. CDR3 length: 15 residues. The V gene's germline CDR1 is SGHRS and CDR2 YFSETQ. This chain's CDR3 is CASSSTGTSVREQYF. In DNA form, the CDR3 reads TGCGCCAGCAGCTCAACCGGGACTAGCGTTAGGGAGCAGTACTTC.

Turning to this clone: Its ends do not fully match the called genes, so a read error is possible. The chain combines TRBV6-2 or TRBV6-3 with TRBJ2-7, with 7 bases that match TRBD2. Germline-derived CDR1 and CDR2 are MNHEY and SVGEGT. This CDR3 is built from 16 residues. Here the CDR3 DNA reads TGTGCCATCAGTTATGGTTGGGCTAGCGGTTCCTACGATCAGTACTTC. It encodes CAISYGWASGSYDQYF.

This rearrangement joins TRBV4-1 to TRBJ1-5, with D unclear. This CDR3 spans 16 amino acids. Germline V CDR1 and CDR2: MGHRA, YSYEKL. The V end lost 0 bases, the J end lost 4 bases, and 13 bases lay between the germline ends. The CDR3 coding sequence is TGCGCCAGCAGCCAAGATTCCGGATCACCAAATCAGCCCCAGCATTTT. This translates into CASSQDSGSPNQPQHF.

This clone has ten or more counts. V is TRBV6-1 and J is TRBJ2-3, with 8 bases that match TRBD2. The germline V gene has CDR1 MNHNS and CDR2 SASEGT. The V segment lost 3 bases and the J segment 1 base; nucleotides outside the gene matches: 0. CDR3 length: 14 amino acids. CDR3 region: CASSERGGTDTQYF. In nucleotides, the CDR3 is TGTGCCAGCAGTGAGCGGGGGGGCACAGATACGCAGTATTTT.

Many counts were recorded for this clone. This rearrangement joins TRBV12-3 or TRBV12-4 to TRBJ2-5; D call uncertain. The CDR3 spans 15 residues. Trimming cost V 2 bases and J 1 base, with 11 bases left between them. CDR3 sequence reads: CASSLSQPGQETQYF. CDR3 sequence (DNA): TGTGCCAGCAGTTTATCGCAGCCGGGCCAAGAGACCCAGTACTTC.

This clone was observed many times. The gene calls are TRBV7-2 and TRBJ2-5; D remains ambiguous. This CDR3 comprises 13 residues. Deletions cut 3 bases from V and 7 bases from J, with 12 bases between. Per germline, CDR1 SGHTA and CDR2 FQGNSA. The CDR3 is CASSFPGTPTQYF. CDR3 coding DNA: TGTGCCAGCAGCTTCCCCGGAACCCCGACCCAGTACTTC.

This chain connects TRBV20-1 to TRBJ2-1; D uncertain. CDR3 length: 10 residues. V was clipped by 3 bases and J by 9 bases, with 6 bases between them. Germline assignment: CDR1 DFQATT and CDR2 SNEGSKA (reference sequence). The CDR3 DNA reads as TGCAGTGCTAGGCGAGGTGAGCAGTTCTTC. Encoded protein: CSARRGEQFF.

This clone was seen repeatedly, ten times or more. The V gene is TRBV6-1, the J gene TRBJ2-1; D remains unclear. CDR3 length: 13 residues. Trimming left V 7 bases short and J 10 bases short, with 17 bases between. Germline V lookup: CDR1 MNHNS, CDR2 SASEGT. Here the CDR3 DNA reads TGTGCCAGCATCCGAGATCCGTCGGACGAGCAGTTCTTC. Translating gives CASIRDPSDEQFF.

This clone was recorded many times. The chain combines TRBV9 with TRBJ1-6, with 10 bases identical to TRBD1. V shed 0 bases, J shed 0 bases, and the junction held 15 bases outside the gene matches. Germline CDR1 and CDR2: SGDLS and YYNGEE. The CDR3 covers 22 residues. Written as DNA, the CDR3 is TGTGCCAGCAGCGTAGCTACAAGGAGACAGGGGGCATCGGGCTCCTATAATTCACCCCTCCACTTT. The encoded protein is CASSVATRRQGASGSYNSPLHF.

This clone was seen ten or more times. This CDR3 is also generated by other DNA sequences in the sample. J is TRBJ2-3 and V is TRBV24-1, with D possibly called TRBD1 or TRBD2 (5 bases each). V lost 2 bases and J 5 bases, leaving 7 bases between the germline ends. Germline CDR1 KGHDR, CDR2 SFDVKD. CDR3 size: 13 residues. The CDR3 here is CATSDSGRDTQYF. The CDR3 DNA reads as TGTGCCACCAGTGATTCAGGGAGAGATACGCAGTATTTT.

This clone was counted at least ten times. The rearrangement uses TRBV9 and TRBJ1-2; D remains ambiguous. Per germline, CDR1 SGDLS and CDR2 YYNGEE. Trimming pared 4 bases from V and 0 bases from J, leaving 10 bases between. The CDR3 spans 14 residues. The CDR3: CASSPRVTNYGYTF. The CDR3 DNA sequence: TGTGCCAGCAGCCCCCGGGTCACTAACTATGGCTACACCTTC.

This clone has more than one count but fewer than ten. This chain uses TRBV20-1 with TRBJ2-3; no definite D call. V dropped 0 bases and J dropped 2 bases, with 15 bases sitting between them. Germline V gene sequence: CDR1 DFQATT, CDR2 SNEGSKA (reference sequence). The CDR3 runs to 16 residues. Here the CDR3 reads CSARDLVSGPTDTQYF. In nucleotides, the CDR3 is TGCAGTGCTAGAGATCTAGTATCTGGGCCCACAGATACGCAGTATTTT.

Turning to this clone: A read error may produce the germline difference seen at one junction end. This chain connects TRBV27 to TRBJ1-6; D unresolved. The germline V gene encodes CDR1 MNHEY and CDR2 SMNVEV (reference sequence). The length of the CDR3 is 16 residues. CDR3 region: CASSPAVPCYSSPLHF. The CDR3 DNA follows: TGTGCCAGCAGTCCCGCTGTCCCGTGCTATAGTTCACCCCTCCACTTT.

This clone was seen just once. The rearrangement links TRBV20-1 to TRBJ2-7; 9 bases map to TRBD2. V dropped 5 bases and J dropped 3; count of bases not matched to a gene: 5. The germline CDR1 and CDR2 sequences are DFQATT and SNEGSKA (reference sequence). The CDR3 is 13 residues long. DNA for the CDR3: TGCAGTGCTCCTAGCGGGGATTACTACGAGCAGTACTTC. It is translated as CSAPSGDYYEQYF.

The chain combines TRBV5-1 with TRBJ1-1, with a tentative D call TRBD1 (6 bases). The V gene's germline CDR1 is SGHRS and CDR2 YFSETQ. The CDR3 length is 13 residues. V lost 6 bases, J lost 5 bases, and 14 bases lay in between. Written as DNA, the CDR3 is TGCGCCAGCACGGGCAGGGGAAGAACTGAAGCTTTCTTT. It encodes CASTGRGRTEAFF.

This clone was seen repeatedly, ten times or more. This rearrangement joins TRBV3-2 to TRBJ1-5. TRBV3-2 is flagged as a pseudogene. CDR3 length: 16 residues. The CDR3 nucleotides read TGTGCCAGCAGCCCGACACTTAGGGGAGGCAATCAGCCCCAGCATTTT. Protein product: CASSPTLRGGNQPQHF.

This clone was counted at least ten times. CDR3 sequence reads: CASSQGLAVPQETQYF. The CDR3 DNA reads as TGCGCCAGCAGCCAGGGACTAGCGGTACCCCAAGAGACCCAGTACTTC. The genes are TRBV4-1 and TRBJ2-5, with 11 nucleotides matching TRBD2. CDR1 and CDR2 (germline): MGHRA, YSYEKL. With 3 bases clipped from V and 1 base from J, the junction kept 4 bases outside the gene matches. The CDR3 is 16 residues long.

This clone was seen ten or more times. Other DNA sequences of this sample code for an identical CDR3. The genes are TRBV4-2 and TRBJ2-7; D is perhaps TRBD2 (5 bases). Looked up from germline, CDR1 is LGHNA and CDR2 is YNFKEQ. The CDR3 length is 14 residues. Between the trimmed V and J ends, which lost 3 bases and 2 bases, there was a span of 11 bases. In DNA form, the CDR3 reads TGTGCCAGCAGCCAGGAGGAAGTAGCCTACGAGCAGTACTTC. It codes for CASSQEEVAYEQYF.

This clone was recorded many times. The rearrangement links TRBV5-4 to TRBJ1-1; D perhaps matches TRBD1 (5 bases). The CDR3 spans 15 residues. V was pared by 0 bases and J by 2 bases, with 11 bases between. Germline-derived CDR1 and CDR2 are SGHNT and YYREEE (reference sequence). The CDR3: CASSLATDTNTEAFF. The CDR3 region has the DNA TGTGCCAGCAGCTTGGCGACGGACACCAACACTGAAGCTTTCTTT.

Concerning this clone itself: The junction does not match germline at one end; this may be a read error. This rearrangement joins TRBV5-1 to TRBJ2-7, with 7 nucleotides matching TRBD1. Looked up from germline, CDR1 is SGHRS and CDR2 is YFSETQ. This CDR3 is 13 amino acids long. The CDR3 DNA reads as TGCGCCATCAGAGGGGGCGCTTCCTACGAGCGGTACTTC. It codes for CAIRGGASYERYF.

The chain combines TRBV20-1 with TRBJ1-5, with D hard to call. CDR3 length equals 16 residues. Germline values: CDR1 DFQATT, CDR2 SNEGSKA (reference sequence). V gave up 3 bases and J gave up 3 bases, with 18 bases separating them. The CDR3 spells CSARDLGMVPNQPQHF. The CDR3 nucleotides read TGCAGTGCTAGGGATCTTGGCATGGTGCCCAATCAGCCCCAGCATTTT.

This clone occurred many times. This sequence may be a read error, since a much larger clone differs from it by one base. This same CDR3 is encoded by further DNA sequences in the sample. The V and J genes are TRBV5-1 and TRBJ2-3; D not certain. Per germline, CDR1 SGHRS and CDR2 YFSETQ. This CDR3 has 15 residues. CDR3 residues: CASSLGVQSTDTRYF. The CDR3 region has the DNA TGCGCCAGCAGCTTAGGCGTCCAGAGCACAGATACGCGGTATTTT.

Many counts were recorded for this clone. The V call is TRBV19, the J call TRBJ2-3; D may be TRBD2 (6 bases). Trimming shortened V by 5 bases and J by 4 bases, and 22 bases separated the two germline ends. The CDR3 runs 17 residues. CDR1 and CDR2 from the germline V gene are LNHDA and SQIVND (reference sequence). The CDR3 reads CASSPGVSGRRADTQYF. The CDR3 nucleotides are TGTGCCAGTAGTCCCGGCGTGTCGGGTAGGAGGGCAGATACGCAGTATTTT.

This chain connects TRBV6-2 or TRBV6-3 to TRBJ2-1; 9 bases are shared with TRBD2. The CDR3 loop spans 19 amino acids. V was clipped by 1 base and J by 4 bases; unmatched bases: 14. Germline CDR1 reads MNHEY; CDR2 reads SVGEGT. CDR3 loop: CASSYCFLGSGGSYNEQFF. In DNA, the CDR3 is TGTGCCAGCAGTTACTGCTTTTTGGGTAGCGGGGGCTCTTACAATGAGCAGTTCTTC.

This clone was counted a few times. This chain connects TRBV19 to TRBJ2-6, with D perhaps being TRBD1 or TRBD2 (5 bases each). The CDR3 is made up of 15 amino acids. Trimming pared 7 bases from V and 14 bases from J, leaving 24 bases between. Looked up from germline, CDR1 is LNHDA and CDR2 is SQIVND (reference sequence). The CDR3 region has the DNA TGTGCCAGTAACCCGGGTGGGTCCGGGGCTAACTTCCTGACTTTC. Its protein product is CASNPGGSGANFLTF.